This T cell receptor beta chain was identified during a study of blood T cell repertoires in COVID-19. About the research overall: Sites in the United States, Italy and Spain provided acute and convalescent COVID-19 samples. Sources were T cells, B-cell-depleted T cells, or PBMCs; the material itself was cDNA or gDNA.

Per the authors' pipeline: Reference gene primer amplification in the assay estimated nucleated cell counts. Measured with immunoSEQ multiplex PCR; TCRdb has only the in-frame clones, and not every one. The V and J calls and clone size were taken over from that table, and D and trimming were inferred from the DNA. The sample gives more than 95,000 clones, approximately 71% of which show up once; 2.2% is in the top ten. J gave up 2 bases and V 3 bases, and 4 bases lay outside the gene matches. The CDR3 is made up of 15 amino acids. Germline lookup yields CDR1 MGHRA and CDR2 YSYEKL. The receptor was derived from a woman in her seventies with acute or convalescent COVID-19. Material: peripheral blood. The chain has TRBV4-1 and TRBJ1-2; 9 bases align to TRBD1. CDR3 loop: CASSQNRGQNYGYTF. DNA of the CDR3: TGCGCCAGCAGCCAGAACAGGGGGCAGAACTATGGCTACACCTTC.